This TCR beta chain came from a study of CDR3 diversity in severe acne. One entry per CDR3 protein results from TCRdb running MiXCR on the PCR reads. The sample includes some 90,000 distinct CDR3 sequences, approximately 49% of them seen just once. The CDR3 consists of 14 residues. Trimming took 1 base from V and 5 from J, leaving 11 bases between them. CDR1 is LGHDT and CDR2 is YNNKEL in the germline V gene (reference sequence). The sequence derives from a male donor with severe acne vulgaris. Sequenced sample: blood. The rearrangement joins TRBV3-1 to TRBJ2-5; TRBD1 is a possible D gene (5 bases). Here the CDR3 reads CASSQGPGWETQYF. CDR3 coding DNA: TGTGCCAGCAGCCAAGGTCCAGGGTGGGAGACCCAGTACTTC.